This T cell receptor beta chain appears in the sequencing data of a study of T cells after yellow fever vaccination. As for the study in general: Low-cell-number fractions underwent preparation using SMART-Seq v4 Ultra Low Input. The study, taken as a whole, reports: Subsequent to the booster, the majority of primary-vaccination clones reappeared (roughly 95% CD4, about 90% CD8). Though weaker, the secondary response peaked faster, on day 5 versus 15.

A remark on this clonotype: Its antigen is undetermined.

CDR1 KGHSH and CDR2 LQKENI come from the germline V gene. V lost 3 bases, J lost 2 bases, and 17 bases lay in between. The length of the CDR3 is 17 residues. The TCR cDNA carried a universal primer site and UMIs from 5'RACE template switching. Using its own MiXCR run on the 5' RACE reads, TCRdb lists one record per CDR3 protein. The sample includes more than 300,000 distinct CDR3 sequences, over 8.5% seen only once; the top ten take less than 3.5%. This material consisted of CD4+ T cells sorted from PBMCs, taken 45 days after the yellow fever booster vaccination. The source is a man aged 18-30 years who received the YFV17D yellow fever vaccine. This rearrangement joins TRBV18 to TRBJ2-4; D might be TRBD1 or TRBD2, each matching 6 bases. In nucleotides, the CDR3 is TGTGCCAGCTCACCCCTGGGGGGCGGCGTCTCCAAAAACATTCAGTACTTC. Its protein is CASSPLGGGVSKNIQYF.